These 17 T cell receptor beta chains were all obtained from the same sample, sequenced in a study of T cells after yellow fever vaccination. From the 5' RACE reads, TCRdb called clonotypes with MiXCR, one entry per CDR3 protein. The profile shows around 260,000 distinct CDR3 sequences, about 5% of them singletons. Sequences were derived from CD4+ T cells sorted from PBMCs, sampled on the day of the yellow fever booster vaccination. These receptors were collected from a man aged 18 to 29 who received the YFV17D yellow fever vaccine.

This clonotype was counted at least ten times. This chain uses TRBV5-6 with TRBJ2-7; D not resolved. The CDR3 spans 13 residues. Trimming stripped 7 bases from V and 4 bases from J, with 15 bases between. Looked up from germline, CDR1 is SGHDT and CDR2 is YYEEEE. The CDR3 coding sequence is TGTGCCAGCCGCCGGAAAAATAGTTACGAGCAGTACTTC. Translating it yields CASRRKNSYEQYF. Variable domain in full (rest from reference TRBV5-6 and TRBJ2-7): DAGVTQSPTHLIKTRGQQVTLRCSPKSGHDTVSWYQQALGQGPQFIFQYYEEEERQRGNFPDRFSGHQFPNYSSELNVNALLLGDSALYLCASRRKNSYEQYFGPGTRLTVT.

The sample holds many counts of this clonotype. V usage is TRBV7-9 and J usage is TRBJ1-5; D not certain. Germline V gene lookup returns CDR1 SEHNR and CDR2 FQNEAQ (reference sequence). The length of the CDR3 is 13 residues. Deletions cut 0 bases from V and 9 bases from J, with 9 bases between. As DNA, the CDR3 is TGTGCCAGCAGCTTAGCCGGTGGTCGGCCCCAGCATTTT. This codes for CASSLAGGRPQHF. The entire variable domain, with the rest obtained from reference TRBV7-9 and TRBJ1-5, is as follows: DTGVSQNPRHKITKRGQNVTFRCDPISEHNRLYWYRQTLGQGPEFLTYFQNEAQLEKSRLLSDRFSAERPKGSFSTLEIQRTEQGDSAMYLCASSLAGGRPQHFGDGTRLSIL.

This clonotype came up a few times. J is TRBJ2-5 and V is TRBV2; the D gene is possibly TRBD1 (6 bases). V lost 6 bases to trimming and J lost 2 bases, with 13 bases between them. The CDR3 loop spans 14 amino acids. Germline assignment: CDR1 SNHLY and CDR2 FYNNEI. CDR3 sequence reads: CASSRTDRQETQYF. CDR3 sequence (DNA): TGTGCCAGCAGCCGAACGGACAGACAAGAGACCCAGTACTTC. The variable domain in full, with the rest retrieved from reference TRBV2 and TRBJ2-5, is EPEVTQTPSHQVTQMGQEVILRCVPISNHLYFYWYRQILGQKVEFLVSFYNNEISEKSEIFDDQFSVERPDGSNFTLKIRSTKLEDSAMYFCASSRTDRQETQYFGPGTRLLVL.

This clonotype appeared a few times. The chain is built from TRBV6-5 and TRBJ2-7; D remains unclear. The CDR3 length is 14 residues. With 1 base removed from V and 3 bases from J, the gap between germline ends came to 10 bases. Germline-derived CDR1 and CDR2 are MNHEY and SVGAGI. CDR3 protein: CASSYFRDYYEQYF. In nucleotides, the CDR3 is TGTGCCAGCAGTTACTTTAGAGATTACTACGAGCAGTACTTC.

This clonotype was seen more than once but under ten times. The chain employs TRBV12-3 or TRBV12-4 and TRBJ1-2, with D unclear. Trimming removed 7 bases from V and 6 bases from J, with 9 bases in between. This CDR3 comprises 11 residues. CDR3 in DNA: TGTGCCAGCAAACGAGGGAATGGCTACACCTTC. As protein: CASKRGNGYTF.

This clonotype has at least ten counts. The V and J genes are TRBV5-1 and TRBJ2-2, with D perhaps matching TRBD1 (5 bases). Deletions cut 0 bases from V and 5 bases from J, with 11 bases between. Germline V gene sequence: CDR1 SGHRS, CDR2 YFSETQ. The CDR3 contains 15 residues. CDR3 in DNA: TGCGCCAGCAGCTTGGTAACGGCAGGGACCGGGGAGCTGTTTTTT. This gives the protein CASSLVTAGTGELFF.

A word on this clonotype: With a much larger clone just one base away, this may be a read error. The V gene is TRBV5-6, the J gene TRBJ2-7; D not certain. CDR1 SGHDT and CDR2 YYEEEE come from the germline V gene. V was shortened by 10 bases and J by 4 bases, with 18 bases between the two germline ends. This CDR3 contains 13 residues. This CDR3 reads CAGRRKNSYEQYF. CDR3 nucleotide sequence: TGTGCCGGCCGCCGGAAAAATAGTTACGAGCAGTACTTC. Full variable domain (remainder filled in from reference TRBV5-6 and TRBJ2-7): DAGVTQSPTHLIKTRGQQVTLRCSPKSGHDTVSWYQQALGQGPQFIFQYYEEEERQRGNFPDRFSGHQFPNYSSELNVNALLLGDSALYLCAGRRKNSYEQYFGPGTRLTVT.

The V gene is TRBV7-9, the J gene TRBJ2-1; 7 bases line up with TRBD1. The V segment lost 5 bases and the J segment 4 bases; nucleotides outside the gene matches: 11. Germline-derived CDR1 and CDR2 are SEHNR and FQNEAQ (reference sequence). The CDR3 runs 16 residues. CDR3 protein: CASSLRQGWSYNEQFF. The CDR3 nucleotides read TGTGCCAGCAGCCTTCGACAGGGTTGGTCGTACAATGAGCAGTTCTTC.

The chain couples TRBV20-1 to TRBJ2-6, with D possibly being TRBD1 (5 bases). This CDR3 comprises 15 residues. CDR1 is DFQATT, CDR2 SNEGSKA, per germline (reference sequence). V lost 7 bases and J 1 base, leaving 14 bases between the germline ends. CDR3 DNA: TGCAGTGTTCAGAAGGGGTTGTCTGGGGCCAACGTCCTGACTTTC. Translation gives CSVQKGLSGANVLTF.

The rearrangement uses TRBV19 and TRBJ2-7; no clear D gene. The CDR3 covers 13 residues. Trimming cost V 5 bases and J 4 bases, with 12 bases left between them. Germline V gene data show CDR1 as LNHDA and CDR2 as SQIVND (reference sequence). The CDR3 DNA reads TGTGCCAGTAGTTCCAGACACGGGTACGAGCAGTACGTC. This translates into CASSSRHGYEQYV.

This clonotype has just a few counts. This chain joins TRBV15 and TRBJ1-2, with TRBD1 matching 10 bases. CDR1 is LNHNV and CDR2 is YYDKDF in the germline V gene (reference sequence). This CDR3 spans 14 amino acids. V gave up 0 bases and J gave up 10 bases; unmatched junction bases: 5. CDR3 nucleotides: TGTGCCACCAGCAGAGATTGGGGACAGGGGTTCTACACCTTC. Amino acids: CATSRDWGQGFYTF.

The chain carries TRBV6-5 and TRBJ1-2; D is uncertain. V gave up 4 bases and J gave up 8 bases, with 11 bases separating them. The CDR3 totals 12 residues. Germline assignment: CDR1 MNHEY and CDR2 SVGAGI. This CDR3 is CASSSRSGGYTF. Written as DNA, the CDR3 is TGTGCCAGCAGTTCTCGCTCGGGAGGCTACACCTTC.

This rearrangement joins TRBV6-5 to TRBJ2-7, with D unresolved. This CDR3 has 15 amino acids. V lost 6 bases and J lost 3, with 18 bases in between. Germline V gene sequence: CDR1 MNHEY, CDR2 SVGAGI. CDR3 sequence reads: CASSYGLKGNYEQYF. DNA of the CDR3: TGTGCCAGCAGCTACGGGTTGAAAGGGAACTACGAGCAGTACTTC.

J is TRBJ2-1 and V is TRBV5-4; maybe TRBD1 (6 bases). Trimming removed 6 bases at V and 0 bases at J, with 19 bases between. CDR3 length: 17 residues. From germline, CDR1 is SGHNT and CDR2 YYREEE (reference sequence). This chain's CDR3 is CASNPGQQRSSYNEQFF. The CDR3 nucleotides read TGTGCCAGCAATCCTGGACAGCAACGTAGCTCCTACAATGAGCAGTTCTTC. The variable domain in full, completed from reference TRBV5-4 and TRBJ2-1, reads ETGVTQSPTHLIKTRGQQVTLRCSSQSGHNTVSWYQQALGQGPQFIFQYYREEENGRGNFPPRFSGLQFPNYSSELNVNALELDDSALYLCASNPGQQRSSYNEQFFGPGTRLTVL.

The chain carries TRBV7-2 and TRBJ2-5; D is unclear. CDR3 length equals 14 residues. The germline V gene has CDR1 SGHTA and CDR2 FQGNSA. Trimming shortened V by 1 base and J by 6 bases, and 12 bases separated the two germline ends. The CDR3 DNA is TGTGCCAGCAGCTTAGATCCACTCACTAAGACCCAGTACTTC. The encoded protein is CASSLDPLTKTQYF.

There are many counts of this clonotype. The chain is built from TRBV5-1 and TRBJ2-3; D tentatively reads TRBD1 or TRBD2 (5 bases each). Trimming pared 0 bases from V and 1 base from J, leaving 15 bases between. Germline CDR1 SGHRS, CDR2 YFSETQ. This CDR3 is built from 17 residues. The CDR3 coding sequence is TGCGCCAGCAGCTTGGCCACGGGGCCCTTCGGCACAGATACGCAGTATTTT. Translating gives CASSLATGPFGTDTQYF.

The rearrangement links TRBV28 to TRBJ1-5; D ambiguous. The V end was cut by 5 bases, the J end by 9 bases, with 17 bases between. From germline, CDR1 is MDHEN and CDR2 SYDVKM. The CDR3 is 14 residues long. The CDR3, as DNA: TGTGCCAGCAGTCCCCTCCCTCCCCGGCGGCCCCAGCATTTT. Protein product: CASSPLPPRRPQHF.